This is a list of T cell receptor beta chains from one sample in a study of T cell responses to AZD1222 COVID-19 vaccine. Only in-frame clones appear in the TCRdb table, and some are missing; sequencing was by immunoSEQ multiplex PCR. The table lists some 120,000 clones, about nine tenths of them singletons. The material was peripheral blood, obtained on day 0 of AZD1222 vaccination. The receptor source for this set is an adult in good health. CDR3s include the opening cysteine and the closing phenylalanine or tryptophan. D genes are given only for firm matches.

J gene: TRBJ2-7
D gene: TRBD1
V gene: TRBV18
CDR3 protein: CASSGLTGGLYEQYF
CDR3 DNA: TGTGCCAGCTCAGGACTGACAGGGGGATTATACGAGCAGTACTTC

J gene: TRBJ1-5
D gene: NA
V gene: TRBV27
CDR3 protein: CASSLNAQGRGEPQHF
CDR3 DNA: TGTGCCAGCAGTTTAAACGCACAGGGTCGGGGTGAACCCCAGCATTTT

J gene: TRBJ2-7
D gene: NA
V gene: TRBV24-1
CDR3 protein: CATSDSRDGSYEQYF
CDR3 DNA: TGTGCCACCAGTGACTCCCGGGACGGCTCCTACGAGCAGTACTTC

J gene: TRBJ1-1
D gene: TRBD1
V gene: TRBV20-1
CDR3 protein: CSASPQGALNTEAFF
CDR3 DNA: TGCAGTGCTAGTCCACAGGGGGCCCTTAACACTGAAGCTTTCTTT

J gene: TRBJ1-1
D gene: NA
V gene: TRBV3-1/TRBV3-2
CDR3 protein: CASSGVFPNTEAFF
CDR3 DNA: TGTGCCAGCAGTGGGGTATTTCCGAACACTGAAGCTTTCTTT

J gene: TRBJ2-1
D gene: TRBD1
V gene: TRBV5-1
CDR3 protein: CASSLEGALVWDDEQFF
CDR3 DNA: TGCGCCAGCAGCTTGGAGGGGGCCCTAGTTTGGGATGATGAGCAGTTCTTC

J gene: TRBJ2-1
D gene: NA
V gene: TRBV7-2
CDR3 protein: CASSLANYNEQFF
CDR3 DNA: TGTGCCAGCAGCTTAGCGAACTACAATGAGCAGTTCTTC

J gene: TRBJ1-5
D gene: NA
V gene: TRBV18
CDR3 protein: CASSPPPGTGQPQHF
CDR3 DNA: TGTGCCAGCTCACCACCGCCTGGGACCGGTCAGCCCCAGCATTTT

J gene: TRBJ1-4
D gene: NA
V gene: TRBV19
CDR3 protein: CASRRGLAYEKLFF
CDR3 DNA: TGTGCCAGTAGACGGGGGCTCGCATATGAAAAACTGTTTTTT

J gene: TRBJ1-1
D gene: NA
V gene: TRBV5-1
CDR3 protein: CASSLGRNTEAFF
CDR3 DNA: TGCGCCAGCAGCTTGGGCAGAAACACTGAAGCTTTCTTT

J gene: TRBJ2-4
D gene: NA
V gene: TRBV19
CDR3 protein: CASSLQSIKNIQYF
CDR3 DNA: TGTGCCAGTAGTCTACAGTCTATTAAAAACATTCAGTACTTC

J gene: TRBJ2-6
D gene: NA
V gene: TRBV7-3
CDR3 protein: CASSLGAIPGANVLTF
CDR3 DNA: TGTGCCAGCAGCTTGGGAGCAATACCCGGGGCCAACGTCCTGACTTTC

J gene: TRBJ2-7
D gene: NA
V gene: TRBV6-5
CDR3 protein: CASSPFQGSYEQYF
CDR3 DNA: TGTGCCAGCAGTCCATTCCAGGGATCCTACGAGCAGTACTTC

J gene: TRBJ2-5
D gene: NA
V gene: TRBV7-9
CDR3 protein: CASSFKSAETQYF
CDR3 DNA: TGTGCCAGCAGCTTTAAAAGTGCGGAGACCCAGTACTTC

J gene: TRBJ2-2
D gene: NA
V gene: TRBV29-1
CDR3 protein: CSVEGTGELFF
CDR3 DNA: TGCAGCGTTGAGGGCACCGGGGAGCTGTTTTTT

J gene: TRBJ2-2
D gene: NA
V gene: TRBV7-9
CDR3 protein: CASSRAGRTRSNTGELFF
CDR3 DNA: TGTGCCAGCAGCCGAGCCGGCAGGACGAGGTCGAACACCGGGGAGCTGTTTTTT

J gene: TRBJ1-6
D gene: NA
V gene: TRBV7-9
CDR3 protein: CASSSPGFSNSPLHF
CDR3 DNA: TGTGCCAGCAGCTCCCCAGGGTTTTCGAATTCACCCCTCCACTTT